The 31 T cell receptor beta chains given below trace back to one sample, sequenced in a study of blood T cell repertoires in COVID-19. Method: immunoSEQ multiplex PCR; TCRdb's copy keeps in-frame clones and lacks some. The table has hundreds of thousands of clones, 86% seen once. Sample: PBMCs or T cells enriched from blood (not recorded which). These receptor sequences come from a man younger than 35 who had recovered from COVID-19.

The chain links TRBV11-3 to TRBJ2-5; perhaps TRBD2 as D (5 bases). The V gene lost 1 base and the J gene lost 4 bases, with 16 bases spanning the gap. Per germline, CDR1 SGHNT and CDR2 YENEEA. This CDR3 region has 16 residues. The CDR3 loop reads CASSLVQGPSGETQYF. The CDR3 DNA is TGTGCCAGCAGCTTAGTGCAAGGCCCAAGCGGAGAGACCCAGTACTTC.

This chain uses TRBV10-3 with TRBJ2-2; 7 positions agree with TRBD1. CDR1 and CDR2 from the germline V gene are ENHRY and SYGVKD. J gave up 3 bases and V 4 bases, and 2 bases lay outside the gene matches. The CDR3 is 14 residues long. The CDR3 reads CAISGQGYTGELFF. CDR3 in DNA: TGTGCCATCAGTGGACAGGGTTACACCGGGGAGCTGTTTTTT.

Ten or more counts support this clone. The chain couples TRBV12-5 to TRBJ2-2; D gene uncertain. The ends were cut back, 6 bases at V and 4 bases at J, with 12 bases in the middle. CDR1 is LGHNT and CDR2 is FRNRAP in the germline V gene. CDR3 length: 14 amino acids. The CDR3 loop reads CASGPPGRTGELFF. In DNA, the CDR3 is TGTGCTAGTGGACCCCCAGGTCGCACCGGGGAGCTGTTTTTT. The full variable domain, with the rest looked up from reference TRBV12-5 and TRBJ2-2, is DARVTQTPRHKVTEMGQEVTMRCQPILGHNTVFWYRQTMMQGLELLAYFRNRAPLDDSGMPKDRFSAEMPDATLATLKIQPSEPRDSAVYFCASGPPGRTGELFFGEGSRLTVL.

The chain joins TRBV28 to TRBJ2-1, with TRBD2 matching over 7 bases. Germline CDR1 and CDR2: MDHEN and SYDVKM. The CDR3 has 15 amino acids. Losses at the gene ends were 6 bases for V and 0 bases for J; bases not matched to a gene: 5. CDR3 residues: CASRGGESSYNEQFF. As DNA, the CDR3 is TGTGCCAGCAGGGGGGGGGAAAGCTCCTACAATGAGCAGTTCTTC.

V gene TRBV29-1 combines with J gene TRBJ1-5, with a possible D match to TRBD1 (6 bases). V shed 0 bases and J shed 2 bases, with 8 bases lying between them. Germline loops: CDR1 SQVTM, CDR2 ANQGSEA. The CDR3 is made up of 14 amino acids. As DNA, the CDR3 is TGCAGCGTTGAAGATTCAGGGGGCAATCAGCCCCAGCATTTT. It translates to CSVEDSGGNQPQHF. The variable domain in full, with the rest retrieved from reference TRBV29-1 and TRBJ1-5, is SAVISQKPSRDICQRGTSLTIQCQVDSQVTMMFWYRQQPGQSLTLIATANQGSEATYESGFVIDKFPISRPNLTFSTLTVSNMSPEDSSIYLCSVEDSGGNQPQHFGDGTRLSIL.

This clone was seen only a few times. The chain has TRBV19 and TRBJ1-2; D gene uncertain. Per the germline V gene, CDR1 is LNHDA and CDR2 is SQIVND (reference sequence). This CDR3 is built from 15 residues. V lost 4 bases, J lost 2 bases, and 14 bases lay in between. CDR3: CASSNERATNYGYTF. For the CDR3, the DNA is TGTGCCAGTAGTAATGAGAGGGCAACCAACTATGGCTACACCTTC. Looking up the rest from reference TRBV19 and TRBJ1-2 gives the full variable domain: DGGITQSPKYLFRKEGQNVTLSCEQNLNHDAMYWYRQDPGQGLRLIYYSQIVNDFQKGDIAEGYSVSREKKESFPLTVTSAQKNPTAFYLCASSNERATNYGYTFGSGTRLTVV.

This clone has a single count. The chain carries TRBV29-1 and TRBJ1-3; D unresolved. Trimming pared 3 bases from V and 5 bases from J, leaving 11 bases between. Germline V gene data show CDR1 as SQVTM and CDR2 as ANQGSEA. The CDR3 is 13 amino acids. The CDR3, as DNA: TGCAGCGTTGATTCGGGAGCCAGAAACACCATATATTTT. Protein product: CSVDSGARNTIYF.

This chain links TRBV4-1 with TRBJ2-4; D is perhaps TRBD2 (6 bases). The V gene's germline CDR1 is MGHRA and CDR2 YSYEKL. The CDR3 contains 15 residues. The V gene lost 4 bases and the J gene lost 0 bases, with 10 bases spanning the gap. The CDR3 here is CASSLGDLAKNIQYF. Here the CDR3 DNA reads TGCGCCAGCAGCCTGGGGGACTTAGCCAAAAACATTCAGTACTTC.

V is TRBV18 and J is TRBJ1-2; a possible D gene is TRBD1 (6 bases). Germline V gene data show CDR1 as KGHSH and CDR2 as LQKENI. The V end was cut by 3 bases, the J end by 8 bases, with 19 bases between. This CDR3 comprises 15 residues. The CDR3 sequence: CASSPDPQGPGGYTF. DNA for the CDR3: TGTGCCAGCTCACCCGACCCCCAGGGGCCTGGGGGCTACACCTTC.

This chain connects TRBV28 to TRBJ1-2; D uncertain. The CDR3 runs 15 residues. Trimming pared 3 bases from V and 8 bases from J, leaving 19 bases between. Germline CDR1 is MDHEN and CDR2 is SYDVKM. The CDR3 here is CASSFSSGFLGGYTF. CDR3 DNA: TGTGCCAGCAGTTTCTCCTCGGGGTTCCTAGGGGGCTACACCTTC.

This chain connects TRBV24-1 to TRBJ1-5; TRBD1 might be the D (6 bases). Germline V gene sequence: CDR1 KGHDR, CDR2 SFDVKD. The CDR3 length is 14 residues. The V gene lost 4 bases and the J gene lost 9 bases, with 15 bases spanning the gap. For the CDR3, the DNA is TGTGCCACCAGTGAAGGCCAGGGGCGGGCGCCCCAGCATTTT. Translated, it gives CATSEGQGRAPQHF.

The chain combines TRBV6-5 with TRBJ2-2; D remains ambiguous. Germline V gene sequence: CDR1 MNHEY, CDR2 SVGAGI. The V end was cut by 4 bases, the J end by 1 base, with 7 bases between. The CDR3 has 14 residues. The CDR3 is CASSSNGNTGELFF. The CDR3 coding sequence is TGTGCCAGCAGTTCTAACGGGAACACCGGGGAGCTGTTTTTT.

This clone was seen only once. CDR3 in amino acids: CASSLSTGGQPQHF. The CDR3 region has the DNA TGTGCCAGCAGTTTATCGACAGGGGGACAGCCCCAGCATTTT. V gene TRBV27 combines with J gene TRBJ1-5, with 9 bases identical to TRBD1. Germline assignment: CDR1 MNHEY and CDR2 SMNVEV (reference sequence). CDR3 length: 14 residues. V trimming: 0 bases; J trimming: 7 bases; junction bases outside the gene matches: 1.

The genes are TRBV14 and TRBJ2-7; 7 bases align to TRBD1. The junction had 3 bases not matched to a gene; V was cut back by 2 bases and J by 2 bases. CDR1 and CDR2 (germline): SGHDN, FVKESK. The CDR3 spans 14 residues. The CDR3 reads CASSQRTGPYEQYF. CDR3 bases: TGTGCCAGCAGCCAACGGACAGGTCCCTACGAGCAGTACTTC. Complete variable domain (other parts from reference TRBV14 and TRBJ2-7): EAGVTQFPSHSVIEKGQTVTLRCDPISGHDNLYWYRRVMGKEIKFLLHFVKESKQDESGMPNNRFLAERTGGTYSTLKVQPAELEDSGVYFCASSQRTGPYEQYFGPGTRLTVT.

The chain carries TRBV5-4 and TRBJ2-5; 12 bases match TRBD2. Germline values: CDR1 SGHNT, CDR2 YYREEE (reference sequence). The CDR3 runs to 15 residues. The J segment lost 5 bases and the V segment lost 4 bases, leaving 6 bases of the junction unmatched. The DNA for the CDR3 is TGTGCCAGCAGCACCGCGACTAGCGGGAGCGAGACCCAGTACTTC. This codes for CASSTATSGSETQYF.

The genes are TRBV7-9 and TRBJ2-3, with 8 bases lining up with TRBD2. Germline V gene data show CDR1 as SEHNR and CDR2 as FQNEAQ (reference sequence). Germline trimming cut 3 bases from V and 2 bases from J; bases unmatched to any gene: 4. CDR3 length: 15 amino acids. This CDR3 reads CASSFGLALTDTQYF. CDR3 sequence (DNA): TGTGCCAGCAGCTTCGGACTAGCCCTCACAGATACGCAGTATTTT. Full variable domain (missing parts from reference TRBV7-9 and TRBJ2-3): DTGVSQNPRHKITKRGQNVTFRCDPISEHNRLYWYRQTLGQGPEFLTYFQNEAQLEKSRLLSDRFSAERPKGSFSTLEIQRTEQGDSAMYLCASSFGLALTDTQYFGPGTRLTVL.

The chain combines TRBV4-1 with TRBJ2-7; a possible D gene is TRBD1 (5 bases). The germline CDR1 and CDR2 sequences are MGHRA and YSYEKL. The V end lost 0 bases, the J end lost 5 bases, and 20 bases lay between the germline ends. This CDR3 comprises 17 residues. CDR3 protein: CASSQEVSGPLEDEQYF. DNA of the CDR3: TGCGCCAGCAGCCAAGAAGTCTCAGGGCCCTTAGAGGACGAGCAGTACTTC.

This sequence joins TRBV5-6 and TRBJ1-1; D not resolved. The CDR3 spans 13 residues. Germline-derived CDR1 and CDR2 are SGHDT and YYEEEE. The germline V and J ends were trimmed by 2 bases and 1 base, with 6 bases remaining between them. The CDR3 sequence is CASSFGRNTEAFF. CDR3 coding DNA: TGTGCCAGCAGCTTTGGTAGGAACACTGAAGCTTTCTTT. The full variable domain, rest sourced from reference TRBV5-6 and TRBJ1-1, is DAGVTQSPTHLIKTRGQQVTLRCSPKSGHDTVSWYQQALGQGPQFIFQYYEEEERQRGNFPDRFSGHQFPNYSSELNVNALLLGDSALYLCASSFGRNTEAFFGQGTRLTVV.

This clone showed up just once. The chain couples TRBV27 to TRBJ2-7; 10 positions agree with TRBD1. Looked up from germline, CDR1 is MNHEY and CDR2 is SMNVEV (reference sequence). The V and J ends lost 6 bases and 0 bases, in that order; junction bases with no gene match: 14. The CDR3 consists of 18 residues. The CDR3 region is CASSQRGPGTGASYEQYF. The CDR3, as DNA: TGTGCCAGCAGCCAACGAGGACCGGGGACAGGGGCCTCCTACGAGCAGTACTTC.

The chain combines TRBV7-3 with TRBJ2-1; 7 bases map to TRBD2. The CDR3 is made up of 14 amino acids. V was clipped by 3 bases and J by 5 bases; unmatched bases: 4. Germline V gene sequence: CDR1 SGHTA, CDR2 FQGTGA. CDR3 sequence: CASSFAGVNNEQFF. CDR3 nucleotides: TGTGCCAGCAGCTTTGCGGGAGTGAACAATGAGCAGTTCTTC.

This clone was observed once. The chain recombines TRBV11-3 with TRBJ2-3, with D perhaps matching TRBD1 (5 bases). V was trimmed by 5 bases and J by 5 bases, leaving 11 bases between them. This CDR3 spans 13 amino acids. CDR1 SGHNT and CDR2 YENEEA come from the germline V gene. The CDR3 protein is CASSGAAGDTQYF. CDR3 nucleotide sequence: TGTGCCAGCAGCGGGGCGGCCGGAGATACGCAGTATTTT. The whole variable domain, filled in from reference TRBV11-3 and TRBJ2-3, reads EAGVVQSPRYKIIEKKQPVAFWCNPISGHNTLYWYLQNLGQGPELLIRYENEEAVDDSQLPKDRFSAERLKGVDSTLKIQPAELGDSAVYLCASSGAAGDTQYFGPGTRLTVL.

The V call is TRBV27, the J call TRBJ2-7; weak D call: TRBD2 (6 bases). V was pared by 2 bases and J by 2 bases, with 31 bases between. The CDR3 spans 21 residues. Germline V gene data show CDR1 as MNHEY and CDR2 as SMNVEV (reference sequence). Written as DNA, the CDR3 is TGTGCCAGCAGTTTAAGGCTAAGATACAGTCATTCACGGGACTCCACCTACGAGCAGTACTTC. Protein sequence: CASSLRLRYSHSRDSTYEQYF.

The chain carries TRBV2 and TRBJ1-5, with D possibly TRBD1 on 5 matching bases. Germline CDR1 is SNHLY and CDR2 is FYNNEI. The CDR3 contains 19 residues. Trimming cost V 0 bases and J 3 bases, with 21 bases left between them. The CDR3 DNA reads as TGTGCCAGCAGTGAAGCGCTTAGTATAAGGGAAGGGGCCAATCAGCCCCAGCATTTT. It specifies CASSEALSIREGANQPQHF.

A word on this clone: Other DNA sequences of this sample code for an identical CDR3. This sequence joins TRBV11-2 and TRBJ1-5; 11 bases map to TRBD1. Germline CDR1 is SGHAT and CDR2 is FQNNGV. This CDR3 has 15 residues. Losses at the gene ends were 0 bases for V and 7 bases for J; bases not matched to a gene: 2. The CDR3 spells CASSLDGTGGQPQHF. The CDR3 DNA is TGTGCCAGCAGCTTAGACGGGACAGGGGGGCAGCCCCAGCATTTT.

This clone was recorded once. The CDR3 nucleotides are TGTGCCAGCAGCGTGGGACTAGCTTACGAGCAGTACTTC. It translates to CASSVGLAYEQYF. The chain has TRBV7-2 and TRBJ2-7; 9 nucleotides line up with TRBD2. V was clipped by 5 bases and J by 4 bases; unmatched bases: 3. The CDR3 has 13 residues. CDR1 and CDR2 (germline): SGHTA, FQGNSA.

The chain carries TRBV24-1 and TRBJ2-1; TRBD2 agrees at 15 bases. The germline V gene encodes CDR1 KGHDR and CDR2 SFDVKD. There are 18 residues in the CDR3. V shed 2 bases, J shed 5 bases, and the junction held 6 bases outside the gene matches. CDR3 loop: CATSDSGLAGGADNEQFF. The CDR3, as DNA: TGTGCCACCAGTGATTCGGGACTAGCGGGAGGTGCAGACAATGAGCAGTTCTTC.

The CDR3 is CASSEGQGGTEAFF. Written as DNA, the CDR3 is TGTGCCAGCAGCGAGGGACAGGGCGGCACTGAAGCTTTCTTT. The rearrangement uses TRBV7-9 and TRBJ1-1; 9 nucleotides align to TRBD1. Germline CDR1 reads SEHNR; CDR2 reads FQNEAQ (reference sequence). This CDR3 contains 14 residues. Trimming at V came to 5 bases and at J to 4 bases, leaving 5 bases not matched to a gene.

The chain has TRBV3-1 (or the pseudogene TRBV3-2) and TRBJ1-1; TRBD1 aligns across 8 bases. Unmatched junction bases numbered 7, after V lost 1 base and J lost 0 bases. The CDR3 has 17 residues. The V gene's germline CDR1 is LGHDT and CDR2 YNNKEL (reference sequence). The CDR3 here is CASSQGGQGALNTEAFF. CDR3 nucleotides: TGTGCCAGCAGCCAAGGGGGCCAGGGGGCCTTGAACACTGAAGCTTTCTTT.

The chain carries TRBV27 and TRBJ2-2; D remains ambiguous. V lost 1 base, J lost 4 bases, and 7 bases lay in between. CDR3 size: 14 residues. CDR1 is MNHEY and CDR2 is SMNVEV in the germline V gene (reference sequence). The CDR3 spells CASSLWSRTGELFF. The CDR3 region has the DNA TGTGCCAGCAGTTTATGGAGCCGCACCGGGGAGCTGTTTTTT.

The chain joins TRBV5-4 to TRBJ1-1, with TRBD1 matching 9 bases. Unmatched junction bases numbered 5, after V lost 1 base and J lost 4 bases. The CDR3 extends over 15 amino acids. Germline V CDR1 and CDR2: SGHNT, YYREEE (reference sequence). This CDR3 is CASSLRGTGSTEAFF. CDR3 sequence (DNA): TGTGCCAGCAGCTTGAGGGGGACAGGGTCCACTGAAGCTTTCTTT.

The chain links TRBV14 to TRBJ2-2, with 8 bases that match TRBD1. There are 14 residues in the CDR3. CDR1 is SGHDN, CDR2 FVKESK, per germline. The trim removed 2 bases at V and 4 bases at J, leaving 0 bases unmatched. This chain's CDR3 is CASSQQGATGELFF. The CDR3 region has the DNA TGTGCCAGCAGCCAACAGGGGGCCACCGGGGAGCTGTTTTTT.